This T cell receptor (beta chain) was recorded in a study of blood T cell repertoires in COVID-19. On the study more broadly: Italy, Spain and the United States were the sources of the convalescent and acute COVID-19 samples.

V dropped 6 bases and J dropped 7 bases, with 16 bases sitting between them. Germline assignment: CDR1 SQVTM and CDR2 ANQGSEA. The CDR3 covers 13 residues. Produced via immunoSEQ multiplex PCR; TCRdb's table is partial and in-frame only. The table includes over 300,000 clones, 70% to 90% detected once. The sequence came from a man aged 25 to 45 who had recovered from COVID-19. V is TRBV29-1 and J is TRBJ1-5; D is perhaps TRBD1 (6 bases). Sequencing was performed on PBMCs or T cells enriched from blood (not recorded which). CDR3 loop: CSVVQGRGQPQHF. The CDR3 DNA is TGCAGCGTCGTACAGGGTAGGGGACAGCCCCAGCATTTT.